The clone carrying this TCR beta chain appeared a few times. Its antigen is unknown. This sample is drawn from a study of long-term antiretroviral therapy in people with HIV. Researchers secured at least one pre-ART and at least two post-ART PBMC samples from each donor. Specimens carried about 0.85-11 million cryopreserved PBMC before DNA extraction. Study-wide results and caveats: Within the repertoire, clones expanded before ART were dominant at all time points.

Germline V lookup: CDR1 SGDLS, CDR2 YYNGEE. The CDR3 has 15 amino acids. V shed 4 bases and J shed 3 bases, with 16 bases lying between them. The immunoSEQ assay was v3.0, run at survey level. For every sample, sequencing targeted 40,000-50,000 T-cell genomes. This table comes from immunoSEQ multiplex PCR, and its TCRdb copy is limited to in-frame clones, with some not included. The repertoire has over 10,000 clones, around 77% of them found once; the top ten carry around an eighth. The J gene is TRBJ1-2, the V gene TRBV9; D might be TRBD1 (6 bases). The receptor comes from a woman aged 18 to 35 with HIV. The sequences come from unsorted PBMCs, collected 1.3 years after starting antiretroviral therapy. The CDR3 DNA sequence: TGTGCCAGCAGCCAGAACAGGGAGAAAGACTATGGCTACACCTTC. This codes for CASSQNREKDYGYTF.